The 8 T cell receptor beta chains reported below all come from one sample, sequenced in a study of human T cells and chemical hapten exposure. Time point indicated: pre-sensitization, week 0. Treatment indicated: therapeutic diphenylcyclopropenone sensitization with weekly scalp DPC. TCRdb re-derived calls from the RACE reads in MiXCR, one entry per CDR3 protein. The profile shows about 53,000 distinct CDR3 sequences, roughly 10% of them singletons. The source was whole blood, collected in connection with sensitization to the hapten diphenylcyclopropenone (DPC). These receptors came from a man between 40 and 49 years old with alopecia areata. Some clones in this sample may be carry-over from other donors' samples.

This clonotype turned up a few times. This chain uses TRBV7-3 with TRBJ2-2; D remains ambiguous. Germline V gene data show CDR1 as SGHTA and CDR2 as FQGTGA. This CDR3 spans 13 amino acids. Trimming took off 2 bases at V and 7 bases at J, with 8 bases between the two ends. The CDR3 sequence: CASSLYIGGELFF. DNA for the CDR3: TGTGCCAGCAGCTTATATATCGGCGGGGAGCTGTTTTTT.

Ten or more counts support this clonotype. This rearrangement joins TRBV7-9 to TRBJ2-5; D is perhaps TRBD1 or TRBD2 (6 bases each). The V and J ends lost 5 bases and 1 base respectively, with 11 bases between them. Germline CDR1 and CDR2: SEHNR and FQNEAQ (reference sequence). The CDR3 contains 14 residues. CDR3 amino acids: CASSRGGLQETQYF. CDR3 coding DNA: TGTGCCAGCAGCAGAGGGGGACTCCAAGAGACCCAGTACTTC.

This clonotype was counted at least ten times. The V gene is TRBV28, the J gene TRBJ2-7, with 9 bases identical to TRBD1. Germline loops: CDR1 MDHEN, CDR2 SYDVKM. The CDR3 extends over 16 amino acids. Unmatched junction bases numbered 9, after V lost 4 bases and J lost 2 bases. CDR3 amino acids: CASSSPRDRATYEQYF. The DNA for the CDR3 is TGTGCCAGCAGTTCCCCCCGGGACAGGGCTACCTACGAGCAGTACTTC. The full variable domain, with the rest looked up from reference TRBV28 and TRBJ2-7, is DVKVTQSSRYLVKRTGEKVFLECVQDMDHENMFWYRQDPGLGLRLIYFSYDVKMKEKGDIPEGYSVSREKKERFSLILESASTNQTSMYLCASSSPRDRATYEQYFGPGTRLTVT.

This clonotype was observed a handful of times. This chain links TRBV19 with TRBJ2-6; TRBD1 matches 7 bases. CDR3 length equals 16 residues. V was clipped by 7 bases and J by 0 bases; unmatched bases: 6. Germline-derived CDR1 and CDR2 are LNHDA and SQIVND (reference sequence). This CDR3 is CASTTGDLSGANVLTF. CDR3 coding DNA: TGTGCCAGTACTACAGGGGACCTCTCTGGGGCCAACGTCCTGACTTTC.

This clonotype was seen a few times. Germline and junction disagree at one end, which may indicate a read error. V usage is TRBV5-5 and J usage is TRBJ2-6; 10 bases agree with TRBD1. The CDR3 extends over 16 amino acids. Germline assignment: CDR1 SGHKS and CDR2 YYEKEE (reference sequence). The CDR3 bases are TGTGCCAGCACTGGACAGGGGGTCTCTGGGGCCAACGTCCCGACTTTC. Translated: CASTGQGVSGANVPTF.

The rearrangement uses TRBV6-2 or TRBV6-3 and TRBJ2-7; D gene unclear. This CDR3 spans 17 amino acids. Trimming shortened V by 0 bases and J by 0 bases, and 15 bases separated the two germline ends. Germline V lookup: CDR1 MNHEY, CDR2 SVGEGT. The CDR3 nucleotides read TGTGCCAGCAGTTACTCCACGGACGGATACCCCTCCTACGAGCAGTACTTC. Protein: CASSYSTDGYPSYEQYF.

This clonotype was found a few times. The chain is built from TRBV7-2 and TRBJ2-5; TRBD2 aligns across 7 bases. Trimming cost V 3 bases and J 6 bases; bases outside gene matches: 10. This CDR3 is 15 amino acids long. Germline CDR1 is SGHTA and CDR2 is FQGNSA. This CDR3 reads CASSFSGLGGKTQYF. The CDR3 nucleotides are TGTGCCAGCAGCTTCTCCGGCTTGGGGGGGAAGACCCAGTACTTC.

V and J are TRBV28 and TRBJ1-2, with D unresolved. Between the trimmed V and J ends, which lost 3 bases and 1 base, there was a span of 6 bases. CDR1 MDHEN and CDR2 SYDVKM come from the germline V gene. The CDR3 runs to 13 residues. Here the CDR3 reads CASSFGGNYGYTF. The CDR3 DNA reads as TGTGCCAGCAGTTTTGGTGGTAACTATGGCTACACCTTC.